Listed below are T cell receptor beta chains from one sample, sequenced in a study of T-cell reconstitution after alpha-beta-depleted transplantation in children. Via MiXCR, TCRdb re-called the PCR reads, giving one row per CDR3 protein. This sample has about 260,000 distinct CDR3 sequences, with more than 9% found just once. This sample comprised peripheral blood, obtained 180 days after TCRalphabeta/CD19-depleted stem cell transplant. Receptor source: a male patient between 2 and 10 years old who had a stem cell transplant for chronic granulomatous disease, so the T cells may come from the graft donor. Each CDR3 is given with its conserved first and last residue. The order of the fields is D gene, J gene, V gene, clone size, CDR3 DNA, CDR3 protein. A D gene is named only where the DNA matches it firmly. Not all rows give a size; the values are once, few, many and, for expanded clones, a class.

D gene: TRBD2; J gene: TRBJ2-2; V gene: TRBV28; clone size: many; CDR3 DNA: TGTGCCAGCAGTCCCTATAGCGGGAGGGCCGAGTCTCCCGGGGAGCTGTTTTTT; CDR3 protein: CASSPYSGRAESPGELFF
D gene: NA; J gene: TRBJ2-5; V gene: TRBV28; clone size: many; CDR3 DNA: TGTGCCAGCAGTTTTCTTGCGGGGCTCGGGGAGACCCAGTACTTC; CDR3 protein: CASSFLAGLGETQYF
D gene: NA; J gene: TRBJ2-7; V gene: TRBV7-2; clone size: many; CDR3 DNA: TGTGCCAGCAGCTTAGTAGCGTCTACCTACGAGCAGTACTTC; CDR3 protein: CASSLVASTYEQYF
D gene: TRBD2; J gene: TRBJ2-4; V gene: TRBV3-1; clone size: many; CDR3 DNA: TGTGCCAGCAGCTATAGCGGGAGGGCCAAAAACATTCAGTACTTC; CDR3 protein: CASSYSGRAKNIQYF
D gene: TRBD2; J gene: TRBJ2-1; V gene: TRBV5-1; clone size: NA; CDR3 DNA: TGCGCCAGCAGCTCGGGACTTCGGCTAGCGGGGGGCAATGAGCAGTTCTTC; CDR3 protein: CASSSGLRLAGGNEQFF
D gene: NA; J gene: TRBJ1-6; V gene: TRBV5-1; clone size: many; CDR3 DNA: TGCGCCAGCAGCGGGACCTCAACCATGGATTCACCCCTCCACTTT; CDR3 protein: CASSGTSTMDSPLHF
D gene: NA; J gene: TRBJ2-3; V gene: TRBV6-2/TRBV6-3; clone size: few; CDR3 DNA: TGTGCCAGCAGGCGACAGGTTCTTAGCACAGATACGCAGTATTTT; CDR3 protein: CASRRQVLSTDTQYF
D gene: TRBD2; J gene: TRBJ2-1; V gene: TRBV27; clone size: many; CDR3 DNA: TGTGCCAGCAGTCTCAGCGGGATAGGGTACAATGAGCAGTTCTTC; CDR3 protein: CASSLSGIGYNEQFF
D gene: NA; J gene: TRBJ2-1; V gene: TRBV2; clone size: many; CDR3 DNA: TGTGCCAGCAGTGAAGCGCTTTTTGGGTCCAGGAATGAGCAGTTCTTC; CDR3 protein: CASSEALFGSRNEQFF
D gene: NA; J gene: TRBJ2-1; V gene: TRBV11-2; clone size: many; CDR3 DNA: TGTGCCAGCAGCTTTTCAGGTCTTTCGTATGAGCAGTTCTTC; CDR3 protein: CASSFSGLSYEQFF
D gene: TRBD1; J gene: TRBJ1-2; V gene: TRBV7-2; clone size: many; CDR3 DNA: TGTGCCAGCAGCATAGGACAGGGACGCTATGGCTACACCTTC; CDR3 protein: CASSIGQGRYGYTF
D gene: TRBD1; J gene: TRBJ2-7; V gene: TRBV4-3; clone size: many; CDR3 DNA: TGCGCCAGCAGCCCCGGGACAGGAATGTACGAGCAGTACTTC; CDR3 protein: CASSPGTGMYEQYF
D gene: TRBD1; J gene: TRBJ2-2; V gene: TRBV5-4; clone size: few; CDR3 DNA: TGTGCCAGCAGCTGGTGGACAGGGAACACCGGGGAGCTGTTTTTT; CDR3 protein: CASSWWTGNTGELFF
D gene: NA; J gene: TRBJ2-7; V gene: TRBV5-6; clone size: many; CDR3 DNA: TGTGCCAGCAGCTTGGGGCCGGGGTCCTACGAGCAGTACTTC; CDR3 protein: CASSLGPGSYEQYF
D gene: NA; J gene: TRBJ2-6; V gene: TRBV6-2/TRBV6-3; clone size: NA; CDR3 DNA: TGTGCCAGCAGTACCTCGCCGCCCCGTACCGCTGGGGCCAACGTCCTGACTTTC; CDR3 protein: CASSTSPPRTAGANVLTF
D gene: NA; J gene: TRBJ1-5; V gene: TRBV5-1; clone size: many; CDR3 DNA: TGCGCCAGCAGCTCGGCGGGTTATAGTCAGCCCCAGCATTTT; CDR3 protein: CASSSAGYSQPQHF
D gene: TRBD1; J gene: TRBJ2-7; V gene: TRBV6-5; clone size: many; CDR3 DNA: TGTGCCAGCAGTTACGGCCCCGGGACAGGGTCGGTCGAGCAGTACTTC; CDR3 protein: CASSYGPGTGSVEQYF
D gene: NA; J gene: TRBJ2-2; V gene: TRBV5-5; clone size: many; CDR3 DNA: TGTGCCAGCGGGGGGAACACCGGGGAGCTGTTTTTT; CDR3 protein: CASGGNTGELFF
D gene: TRBD2; J gene: TRBJ2-1; V gene: TRBV20-1; clone size: many; CDR3 DNA: TGCAGTGCTGCGGACCCCCGGCGGGGAGGGGATGAGCAGTTCTTC; CDR3 protein: CSAADPRRGGDEQFF
D gene: TRBD1; J gene: TRBJ2-7; V gene: TRBV7-8; clone size: many; CDR3 DNA: TGTGCCAGCAGCCCCCCTACGGGACAGGGGGGCTACGAGCAGTACTTC; CDR3 protein: CASSPPTGQGGYEQYF
D gene: NA; J gene: TRBJ2-3; V gene: TRBV10-3; clone size: many; CDR3 DNA: TGTGCCATCAGTGACCCCAGACCCAACACAGATACGCAGTATTTT; CDR3 protein: CAISDPRPNTDTQYF
D gene: NA; J gene: TRBJ2-7; V gene: TRBV12-3/TRBV12-4; clone size: many; CDR3 DNA: TGTGCCAGCAGTTTTTTGAGGCAGCTGGGATCCGAGCAGTACTTC; CDR3 protein: CASSFLRQLGSEQYF
D gene: TRBD2; J gene: TRBJ2-1; V gene: TRBV6-1; clone size: many; CDR3 DNA: TGTGCCAGCAGTGCTAGCGGGGTAAACAATGAGCAGTTCTTC; CDR3 protein: CASSASGVNNEQFF
D gene: TRBD2; J gene: TRBJ2-1; V gene: TRBV7-8; clone size: many; CDR3 DNA: TGTGCCAGCAGCTTATGGACTAGCGGGAGGGCCGTCGACTACAATGAGCAGTTCTTC; CDR3 protein: CASSLWTSGRAVDYNEQFF
D gene: TRBD1; J gene: TRBJ2-3; V gene: TRBV12-3/TRBV12-4; clone size: many; CDR3 DNA: TGTGCCAGCAGTTACGGGATCCCGGTGGGACAGGGGGCAGATACGCAGTATTTT; CDR3 protein: CASSYGIPVGQGADTQYF
D gene: TRBD1; J gene: TRBJ2-7; V gene: TRBV6-5; clone size: many; CDR3 DNA: TGTGCCAGCAGTTATCCCCGTGGGCAGGGGGCGCAAAGGTCCTACGAGCAGTACTTC; CDR3 protein: CASSYPRGQGAQRSYEQYF
D gene: NA; J gene: TRBJ2-1; V gene: TRBV20-1; clone size: many; CDR3 DNA: TGCAGTGCTCCGACGGCTAATGAGCAGTTCTTC; CDR3 protein: CSAPTANEQFF
D gene: NA; J gene: TRBJ2-2; V gene: TRBV6-4; clone size: once; CDR3 DNA: TGTGCCAGCAGTGACCTTGGGCTAGCGACCCGGGAGCTGTTTTTT; CDR3 protein: CASSDLGLATRELFF
D gene: NA; J gene: TRBJ2-2; V gene: TRBV6-5; clone size: many; CDR3 DNA: TGTGCCAGCAGTTACGAGGGACCTCCATACACCGGGGAGCTGTTTTTT; CDR3 protein: CASSYEGPPYTGELFF